These 29 T cell receptor beta chains came from one sample sequenced in a study of response to subunit inactivated influenza vaccine. From the RT-PCR reads, TCRdb called clonotypes with MiXCR, one entry per CDR3 protein. Altogether just under 250,000 distinct CDR3 sequences are present, 10% to 15% being singletons, with the ten largest covering approximately 8.4%. The input for sequencing was non-naive T cells sorted from PBMCs, taken 14 days before vaccination. The receptors were gathered from a man aged 45-65 years who received an inactivated influenza vaccine.

This clonotype has just a few counts. This chain connects TRBV7-6 to TRBJ2-7, with TRBD1 matching 8 bases. Trimming removed 5 bases from V and 0 bases from J; junction bases left unmatched: 9. Germline V CDR1 and CDR2: SGHVS, FNYEAQ. The CDR3 length is 16 residues. CDR3 in DNA: TGTGCCAGCAGCGCAAAGCCGGGACAGGCCTCCTACGAGCAGTACTTC. Translated, it gives CASSAKPGQASYEQYF.

The sample holds a few counts of this clonotype. J is TRBJ1-1 and V is TRBV10-3; D may be TRBD1 (6 bases). Trimming took off 10 bases at V and 1 base at J, with 13 bases between the two ends. Germline values: CDR1 ENHRY, CDR2 SYGVKD. CDR3 size: 13 residues. CDR3 coding DNA: TGTGCCAGTAAGACAGGACCGAACACTGAAGCTTTCTTT. This sequence encodes CASKTGPNTEAFF.

The J gene is TRBJ2-7, the V gene TRBV10-3, with D possibly matching TRBD2 (5 bases). The CDR3 loop spans 15 amino acids. The germline V gene encodes CDR1 ENHRY and CDR2 SYGVKD. With 4 bases removed from V and 3 bases from J, the gap between germline ends came to 16 bases. The CDR3 is CAISGNVNGVYEQYF. DNA for the CDR3: TGTGCCATCAGTGGTAACGTAAACGGGGTCTACGAGCAGTACTTC.

The rearrangement uses TRBV9 and TRBJ2-1; 13 nucleotides line up with TRBD2. This CDR3 is built from 15 residues. Germline lookup yields CDR1 SGDLS and CDR2 YYNGEE. V was clipped by 3 bases and J by 7 bases; unmatched bases: 4. DNA of the CDR3: TGTGCCAGCAGCGCGACTAGCGGGGGGTATAATGAGCAGTTCTTC. Amino acids: CASSATSGGYNEQFF.

In nucleotides, the CDR3 is TGTGCCAGCACCCAGGCGGGGGTTGAGACCCAGTACTTC. It is translated as CASTQAGVETQYF. The rearrangement links TRBV7-9 to TRBJ2-5; 7 nucleotides line up with TRBD2. V shed 7 bases, J shed 5 bases, and the junction held 7 bases outside the gene matches. There are 13 residues in the CDR3. Germline lookup yields CDR1 SEHNR and CDR2 FQNEAQ (reference sequence).

The V and J genes are TRBV7-2 and TRBJ2-3; TRBD1 or TRBD2 may be the D gene (7 bases each). The V end lost 0 bases, the J end lost 4 bases, and 17 bases lay between the germline ends. The CDR3 is 17 amino acids. Germline CDR1 SGHTA, CDR2 FQGNSA. CDR3 protein: CASSLARAGGGPDTQYF. The CDR3 DNA sequence: TGTGCCAGCAGCTTAGCGAGGGCAGGGGGGGGTCCAGATACGCAGTATTTT.

The chain recombines TRBV12-3 or TRBV12-4 with TRBJ2-5, with 7 bases matching TRBD1. The CDR3 runs 13 residues. J lost 4 bases, V lost 6 bases, and 5 bases had no gene match. CDR3: CASRQGLVETQYF. The DNA of the CDR3 is TGTGCCAGCAGACAGGGGTTAGTAGAGACCCAGTACTTC.

This clonotype appeared a few times. This chain uses TRBV20-1 with TRBJ1-2; D is undetermined. The CDR3 is 10 residues long. Germline V gives CDR1 DFQATT, CDR2 SNEGSKA (reference sequence). V lost 5 bases to trimming and J lost 8 bases, with 9 bases between them. Written as DNA, the CDR3 is TGCAGTGCTCGGCCGGTGGGCTACACCTTC. It is translated as CSARPVGYTF.

This clonotype was detected many times. The chain combines TRBV5-1 with TRBJ2-2; possibly TRBD2 for D (6 bases). CDR1 is SGHRS, CDR2 YFSETQ, per germline. The CDR3 contains 14 residues. V was pared by 6 bases and J by 4 bases, with 13 bases between. CDR3 nucleotides: TGCGCCAGCAACACCTTCGGGGGCACCGGGGAGCTGTTTTTT. This translates into CASNTFGGTGELFF.

This clonotype was seen a handful of times. J is TRBJ2-7 and V is TRBV5-5, with TRBD1 matching over 9 bases. Germline V gives CDR1 SGHKS, CDR2 YYEKEE (reference sequence). Trimming at V came to 1 base and at J to 2 bases, leaving 4 bases not matched to a gene. There are 15 residues in the CDR3. The CDR3 nucleotides are TGTGCCAGCAGCTTGATGGGACAGGGTACCTACGAGCAGTACTTC. It encodes CASSLMGQGTYEQYF. Looking up the rest from reference TRBV5-5 and TRBJ2-7 gives the full variable domain: DAGVTQSPTHLIKTRGQQVTLRCSPISGHKSVSWYQQVLGQGPQFIFQYYEKEERGRGNFPDRFSARQFPNYSSELNVNALLLGDSALYLCASSLMGQGTYEQYFGPGTRLTVT.

The sample holds a few counts of this clonotype. The chain combines TRBV7-2 with TRBJ2-3, with D perhaps matching TRBD1 (5 bases). The length of the CDR3 is 17 residues. Germline V lookup: CDR1 SGHTA, CDR2 FQGNSA. V was pared by 5 bases and J by 2 bases, with 20 bases between. CDR3 region: CASSSSQGGSFTDTQYF. The CDR3 DNA reads as TGTGCCAGCAGCAGCTCTCAGGGTGGATCGTTCACAGATACGCAGTATTTT.

V is TRBV21-1 and J is TRBJ1-1; TRBD1, the table's D call, was not compared with the DNA. TRBV21-1 is designated a pseudogene. The CDR3 has 17 amino acids. The CDR3 DNA sequence: TGTGCCAGCAGCAAATATGGACAGGGCCTTCGGAACACTGAAGCTTTCTTT. This gives the protein CASSKYGQGLRNTEAFF.

The chain links TRBV9 to TRBJ2-1, with 8 positions matching TRBD2. V lost 6 bases and J lost 3; bases outside the gene matches: 11. Per the germline V gene, CDR1 is SGDLS and CDR2 is YYNGEE. The CDR3 is 16 residues long. CDR3 protein: CASNGGIAGSYNEQFF. In DNA, the CDR3 is TGTGCCAGCAACGGGGGTATAGCGGGAAGCTACAATGAGCAGTTCTTC.

This clonotype was counted at least ten times. The CDR3 DNA is TGTGCCAGCAGCCGGACCCAGGCGGGCAATCAGCCCCAGCATTTT. Translation: CASSRTQAGNQPQHF. The V call is TRBV4-2, the J call TRBJ1-5; no reliable D call. Germline assignment: CDR1 LGHNA and CDR2 YNFKEQ. The CDR3 has 15 amino acids. V shed 4 bases and J shed 2 bases, with 12 bases lying between them.

The chain is built from TRBV6-1 and TRBJ1-1; D remains unclear. Between the trimmed V and J ends, which lost 5 bases and 1 base, there was a span of 14 bases. Per germline, CDR1 MNHNS and CDR2 SASEGT. This CDR3 region has 15 residues. This CDR3 is CASSIGRAQNTEAFF. CDR3 nucleotides: TGTGCCAGCAGTATCGGTCGGGCGCAGAACACTGAAGCTTTCTTT.

The chain carries TRBV7-3 and TRBJ2-3; D is unresolved. This CDR3 contains 12 residues. Germline V gene lookup returns CDR1 SGHTA and CDR2 FQGTGA. Trimming left V 4 bases short and J 10 bases short, with 12 bases between. In nucleotides, the CDR3 is TGTGCCAGCAGCTCCCTTTACGGTGCGCAGTATTTT. Translating it yields CASSSLYGAQYF.

This chain connects TRBV12-3 or TRBV12-4 to TRBJ2-3, with D possibly being TRBD1 (6 bases). V lost 3 bases, J lost 2 bases, and 9 bases lay in between. The CDR3 extends over 14 amino acids. The CDR3 loop is CASSFGQNTDTQYF. In nucleotides, the CDR3 is TGTGCCAGCAGTTTTGGACAGAACACAGATACGCAGTATTTT.

The gene calls are TRBV20-1 and TRBJ1-6; a possible D gene is TRBD1 (5 bases). CDR1 is DFQATT and CDR2 is SNEGSKA in the germline V gene (reference sequence). With 0 bases removed from V and 5 bases from J, the gap between germline ends came to 8 bases. This CDR3 is 14 amino acids long. CDR3 residues: CSARDDRNNSPLHF. The CDR3, as DNA: TGCAGTGCTAGAGACGACAGAAATAATTCACCCCTCCACTTT.

The V and J genes are TRBV18 and TRBJ1-2; D remains ambiguous. Germline-derived CDR1 and CDR2 are KGHSH and LQKENI. V was shortened by 8 bases and J by 6 bases, with 13 bases between the two germline ends. This CDR3 region has 12 residues. Here the CDR3 reads CASHGNSNGYTF. For the CDR3, the DNA is TGTGCCAGCCACGGAAACAGTAATGGCTACACCTTC.

The rearrangement uses TRBV3-1 and TRBJ1-1; D is ambiguous. This CDR3 comprises 15 residues. Trimming stripped 2 bases from V and 1 base from J, with 11 bases between. Germline V gives CDR1 LGHDT, CDR2 YNNKEL (reference sequence). The CDR3 spells CASSQYSRSNTEAFF. The CDR3 DNA reads TGTGCCAGCAGCCAATACAGCCGGTCGAACACTGAAGCTTTCTTT. Drawing the rest from reference TRBV3-1 and TRBJ1-1, the complete variable domain is DTAVSQTPKYLVTQMGNDKSIKCEQNLGHDTMYWYKQDSKKFLKIMFSYNNKELIINETVPNRFSPKSPDKAHLNLHINSLELGDSAVYFCASSQYSRSNTEAFFGQGTRLTVV.

This clonotype showed up just a few times. V and J are TRBV7-2 and TRBJ2-5; no definite D call. Trimming removed 4 bases from V and 1 base from J, with 7 bases in between. The CDR3 loop spans 13 amino acids. Germline CDR1 is SGHTA and CDR2 is FQGNSA. In nucleotides, the CDR3 is TGTGCCAGCAGCTACCTCCGCCAAGAGACCCAGTACTTC. Translated, it gives CASSYLRQETQYF.

Ten or more counts support this clonotype. The chain has TRBV20-1 and TRBJ2-1, with no clear D. Trimming removed 0 bases at V and 8 bases at J, with 11 bases between. CDR3 length: 13 residues. Germline CDR1 and CDR2: DFQATT and SNEGSKA (reference sequence). The CDR3 region has the DNA TGCAGTGCTAGAGAAGCTGCGGATCATGAGCAGTTCTTC. This gives the protein CSAREAADHEQFF.

This clonotype was observed at least ten times. The CDR3 nucleotides read TGTGCCAGCAGCCAAGTTCAACTTAGGTGGAGTCCCGGGGAGCTGTTTTTT. It translates to CASSQVQLRWSPGELFF. J is TRBJ2-2 and V is TRBV3-1; the D is unclear. This CDR3 has 17 residues. Germline V lookup: CDR1 LGHDT, CDR2 YNNKEL (reference sequence). Trimming left V 1 base short and J 6 bases short, with 18 bases between.

This clonotype was seen a handful of times. The chain employs TRBV4-2 and TRBJ2-7; no clear D gene. Germline CDR1 is LGHNA and CDR2 is YNFKEQ. V lost 0 bases and J lost 5, with 14 bases in between. The CDR3 extends over 15 amino acids. CDR3 residues: CASSQDPSRVDEQYF. Written as DNA, the CDR3 is TGTGCCAGCAGCCAAGATCCTTCCCGAGTCGACGAGCAGTACTTC.

This clonotype was recorded at least ten times. The chain combines TRBV4-3 with TRBJ2-3, with a weak D call TRBD1 (6 bases). V lost 0 bases, J lost 10 bases, and 17 bases lay in between. This CDR3 spans 15 amino acids. In germline, CDR1 is LGHNA, CDR2 YSLEER. CDR3 nucleotide sequence: TGCGCCAGCAGCCAAGATGGCACAGGGCACGGCGCGCAGTATTTT. This encodes CASSQDGTGHGAQYF.

This clonotype has a handful of counts. The chain links TRBV12-3 or TRBV12-4 to TRBJ2-2; TRBD1 agrees at 7 bases. The CDR3 covers 15 residues. J was trimmed by 4 bases and V by 0 bases; bases with no gene match: 2. The CDR3 bases are TGTGCCAGCAGTTTAGCACCAGGGGGCACCGGGGAGCTGTTTTTT. Translation gives CASSLAPGGTGELFF.

The sample holds a few counts of this clonotype. The J gene is TRBJ1-1, the V gene TRBV5-1, with D possibly being TRBD1 (6 bases). Trimming took off 6 bases at V and 0 bases at J, with 9 bases between the two ends. Looked up from germline, CDR1 is SGHRS and CDR2 is YFSETQ. The CDR3 is 13 amino acids. The CDR3 spells CASKGGMNTEAFF. CDR3 DNA: TGCGCCAGCAAAGGGGGGATGAACACTGAAGCTTTCTTT.

This sequence joins TRBV5-1 and TRBJ2-2; TRBD2 matches at 10 bases. Looked up from germline, CDR1 is SGHRS and CDR2 is YFSETQ. J lost 7 bases, V lost 5 bases, and 8 bases had no gene match. There are 15 residues in the CDR3. CDR3 sequence reads: CASSSSGRGGGELFF. The CDR3 coding sequence is TGCGCCAGCAGTTCAAGCGGGAGGGGCGGCGGGGAGCTGTTTTTT.

There are a few counts of this clonotype. The chain has TRBV28 and TRBJ1-4; 9 bases are a match to TRBD1. The V and J ends lost 3 bases and 8 bases, in that order; junction bases with no gene match: 4. CDR1 and CDR2 (germline): MDHEN, SYDVKM. The CDR3 runs 14 residues. CDR3 coding DNA: TGTGCCAGCAGTTTGAACGGACAGGGGGAAAAACTGTTTTTT. Translation: CASSLNGQGEKLFF.